This record covers a single T cell receptor beta chain. Its cognate antigen is unknown. The sort gate was single viable CD3+CD4+CD8-CD45RO+ cells for memory CD4+ T cells. This sample is part of a study of memory CD4+ T cells and cytomegalovirus serostatus. Study information: Of the healthy Belgian adults, several were CMV seropositive and 20 to 30 seronegative.

Profiled with immunoSEQ multiplex PCR; TCRdb holds only in-frame clones, not every one. The sample holds fewer than 40,000 clones; about 80% are singletons and the top ten take less than 6%. V was shortened by 0 bases and J by 6 bases, with 13 bases between the two germline ends. Germline loops: CDR1 LNHDA, CDR2 SQIVND (reference sequence). The CDR3 has 15 amino acids. Study conclusions and caveats: Median bootstrapped AUC for CMV status was about 0.94 originally, 0.75 to 0.91 US-trained. Of 150 to 200 reported CMV TCRbeta sequences, about 70 were found in memory CD4+ repertoires.

Sample: memory CD4+ T cells from blood. This sequence was found in an adult in good health and CMV-seropositive. The genes are TRBV19 and TRBJ2-3, with a weak D call TRBD2 (6 bases). DNA of the CDR3: TGTGCCAGTAGTATAGATCGGAGGGAAGAGGATACGCAGTATTTT. Its translation: CASSIDRREEDTQYF.